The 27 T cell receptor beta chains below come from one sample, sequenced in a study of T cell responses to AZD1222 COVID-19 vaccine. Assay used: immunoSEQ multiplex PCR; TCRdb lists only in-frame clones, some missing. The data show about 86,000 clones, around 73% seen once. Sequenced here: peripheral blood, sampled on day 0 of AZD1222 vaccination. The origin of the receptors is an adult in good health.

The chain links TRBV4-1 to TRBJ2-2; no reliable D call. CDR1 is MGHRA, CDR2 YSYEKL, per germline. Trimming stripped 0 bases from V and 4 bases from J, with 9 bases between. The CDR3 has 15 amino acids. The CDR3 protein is CASSQEGLLTGELFF. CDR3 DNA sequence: TGCGCCAGCAGCCAAGAGGGCCTACTCACCGGGGAGCTGTTTTTT.

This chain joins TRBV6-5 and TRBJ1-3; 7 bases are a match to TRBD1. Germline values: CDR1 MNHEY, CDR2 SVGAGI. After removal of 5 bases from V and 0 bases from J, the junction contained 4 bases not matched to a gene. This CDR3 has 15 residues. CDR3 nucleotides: TGTGCCAGCAGTCCGGGACAGAACTCTGGAAACACCATATATTTT. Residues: CASSPGQNSGNTIYF.

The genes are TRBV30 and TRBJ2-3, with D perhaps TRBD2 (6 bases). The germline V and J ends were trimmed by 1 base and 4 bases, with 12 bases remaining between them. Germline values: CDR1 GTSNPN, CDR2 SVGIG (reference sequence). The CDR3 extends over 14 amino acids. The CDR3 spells CAWSEAGGPDTQYF. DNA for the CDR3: TGTGCCTGGAGTGAAGCGGGTGGCCCAGATACGCAGTATTTT.

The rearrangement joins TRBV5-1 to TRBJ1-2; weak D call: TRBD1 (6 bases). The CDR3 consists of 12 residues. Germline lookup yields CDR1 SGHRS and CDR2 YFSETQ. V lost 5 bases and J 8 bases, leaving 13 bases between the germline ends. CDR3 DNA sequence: TGCGCCAGCAGTCCACAGGGCGGAGGCTACACCTTC. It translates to CASSPQGGGYTF.

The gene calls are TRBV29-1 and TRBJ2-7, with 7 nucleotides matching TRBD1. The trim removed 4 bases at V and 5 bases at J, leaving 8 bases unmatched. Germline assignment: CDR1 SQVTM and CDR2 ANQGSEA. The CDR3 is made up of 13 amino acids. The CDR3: CSVGLDRADEQYF. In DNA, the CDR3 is TGCAGCGTTGGGCTTGACAGGGCCGACGAGCAGTACTTC.

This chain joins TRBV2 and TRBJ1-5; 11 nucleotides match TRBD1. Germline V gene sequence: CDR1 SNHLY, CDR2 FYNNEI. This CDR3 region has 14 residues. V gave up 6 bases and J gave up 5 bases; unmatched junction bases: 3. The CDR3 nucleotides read TGTGCCAGCAGGATGGACAGGGGGCATCAGCCCCAGCATTTT. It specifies CASRMDRGHQPQHF.

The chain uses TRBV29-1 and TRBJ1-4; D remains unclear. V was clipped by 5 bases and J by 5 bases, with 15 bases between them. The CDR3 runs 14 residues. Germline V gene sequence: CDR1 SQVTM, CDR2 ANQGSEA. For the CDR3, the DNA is TGCAGCGTTTCTGTCCGGGCGGACAATGAAAAACTGTTTTTT. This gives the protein CSVSVRADNEKLFF.

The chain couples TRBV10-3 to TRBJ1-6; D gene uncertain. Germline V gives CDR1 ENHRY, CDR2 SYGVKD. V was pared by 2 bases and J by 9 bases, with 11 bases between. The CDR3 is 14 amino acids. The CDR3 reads CAISEIPSGSPLHF. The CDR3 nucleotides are TGTGCCATCAGTGAGATACCAAGTGGTTCACCCCTCCACTTT.

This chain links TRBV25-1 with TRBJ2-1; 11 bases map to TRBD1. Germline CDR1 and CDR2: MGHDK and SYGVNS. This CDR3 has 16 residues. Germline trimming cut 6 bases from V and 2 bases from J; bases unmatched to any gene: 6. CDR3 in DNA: TGTGCCAGCAGCACACGGACAGGGGGCACCTACAATGAGCAGTTCTTC. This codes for CASSTRTGGTYNEQFF.

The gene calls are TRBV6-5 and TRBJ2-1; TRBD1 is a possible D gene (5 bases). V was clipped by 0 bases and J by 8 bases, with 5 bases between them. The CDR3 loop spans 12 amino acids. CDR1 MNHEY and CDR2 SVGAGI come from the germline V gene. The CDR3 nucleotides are TGTGCCAGCAGTTACTCCAGGGATGAGCAGTTCTTC. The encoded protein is CASSYSRDEQFF.

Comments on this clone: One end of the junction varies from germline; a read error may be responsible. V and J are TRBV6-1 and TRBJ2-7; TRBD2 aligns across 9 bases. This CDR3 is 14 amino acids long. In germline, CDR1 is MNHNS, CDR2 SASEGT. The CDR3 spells CASSQAGGSYEQYF. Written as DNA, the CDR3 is TGTGCCAGCAGTCAAGCGGGAGGCTCCTACGAGCAGTACTTC.

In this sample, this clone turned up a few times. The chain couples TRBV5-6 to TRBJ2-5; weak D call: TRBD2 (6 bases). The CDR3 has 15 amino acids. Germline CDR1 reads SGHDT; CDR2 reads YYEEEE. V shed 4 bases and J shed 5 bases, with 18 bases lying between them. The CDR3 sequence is CASSLRGGGAETQYF. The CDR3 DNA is TGTGCCAGCAGCCTGCGTGGGGGAGGCGCGGAGACCCAGTACTTC.

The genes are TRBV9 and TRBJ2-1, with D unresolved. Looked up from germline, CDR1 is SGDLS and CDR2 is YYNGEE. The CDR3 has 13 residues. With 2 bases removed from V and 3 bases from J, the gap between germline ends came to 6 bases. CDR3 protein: CASSVGIYNEQFF. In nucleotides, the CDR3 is TGTGCCAGCAGCGTCGGTATCTACAATGAGCAGTTCTTC.

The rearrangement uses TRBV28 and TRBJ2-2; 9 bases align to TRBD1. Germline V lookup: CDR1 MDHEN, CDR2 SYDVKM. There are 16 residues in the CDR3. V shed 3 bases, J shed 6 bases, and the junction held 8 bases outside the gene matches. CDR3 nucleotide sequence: TGTGCCAGCAGTTTCCCCGGGACAGGGAGGGCCGGGGAGCTGTTTTTT. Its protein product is CASSFPGTGRAGELFF.

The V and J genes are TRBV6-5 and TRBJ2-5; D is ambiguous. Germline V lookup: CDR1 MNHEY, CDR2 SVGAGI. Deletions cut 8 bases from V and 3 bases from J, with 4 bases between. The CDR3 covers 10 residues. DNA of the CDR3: TGTGCCAGCGGGGAAGAGACCCAGTACTTC. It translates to CASGEETQYF.

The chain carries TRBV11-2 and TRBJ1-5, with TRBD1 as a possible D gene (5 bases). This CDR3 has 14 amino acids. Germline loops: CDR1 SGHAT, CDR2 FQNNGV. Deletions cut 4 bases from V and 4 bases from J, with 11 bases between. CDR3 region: CASSSLGGNQPQHF. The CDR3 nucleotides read TGTGCCAGCAGCTCCCTCGGGGGAAATCAGCCCCAGCATTTT.

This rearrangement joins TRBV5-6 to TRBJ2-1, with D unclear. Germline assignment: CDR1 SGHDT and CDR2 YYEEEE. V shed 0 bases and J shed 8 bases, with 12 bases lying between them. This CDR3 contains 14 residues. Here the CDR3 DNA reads TGTGCCAGCAGCTTGGCTTCAGCTTGGGATGAGCAGTTCTTC. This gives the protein CASSLASAWDEQFF.

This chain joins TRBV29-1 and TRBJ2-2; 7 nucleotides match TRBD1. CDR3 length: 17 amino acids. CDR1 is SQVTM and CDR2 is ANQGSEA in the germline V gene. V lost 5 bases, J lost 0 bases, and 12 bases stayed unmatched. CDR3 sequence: CSVTHPHRGSNTGELFF. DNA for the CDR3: TGCAGCGTTACGCACCCACACAGGGGCTCGAACACCGGGGAGCTGTTTTTT.

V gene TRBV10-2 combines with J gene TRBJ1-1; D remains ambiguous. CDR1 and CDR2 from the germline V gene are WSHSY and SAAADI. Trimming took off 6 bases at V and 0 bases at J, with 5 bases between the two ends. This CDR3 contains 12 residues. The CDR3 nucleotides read TGCGCCAGCAGCTCGGTGAACACTGAAGCTTTCTTT. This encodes CASSSVNTEAFF.

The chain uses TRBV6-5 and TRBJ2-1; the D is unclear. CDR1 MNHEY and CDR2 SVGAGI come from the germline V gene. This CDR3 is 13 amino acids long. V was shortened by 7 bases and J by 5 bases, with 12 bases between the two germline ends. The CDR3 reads CASTVPRHNEQFF. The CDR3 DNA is TGTGCCAGCACCGTTCCTAGGCACAATGAGCAGTTCTTC.

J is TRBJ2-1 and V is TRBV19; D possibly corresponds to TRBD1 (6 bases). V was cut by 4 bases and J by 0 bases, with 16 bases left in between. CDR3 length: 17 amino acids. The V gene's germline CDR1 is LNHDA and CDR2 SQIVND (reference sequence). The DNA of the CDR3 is TGTGCCAGTAGTAACCCCACAGGGATAAGCTCCTACAATGAGCAGTTCTTC. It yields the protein CASSNPTGISSYNEQFF.

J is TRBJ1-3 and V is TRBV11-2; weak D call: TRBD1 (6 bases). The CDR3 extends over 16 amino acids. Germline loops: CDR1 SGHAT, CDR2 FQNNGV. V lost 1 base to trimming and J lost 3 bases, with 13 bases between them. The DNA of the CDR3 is TGTGCCAGCAGCTTAGCCCTAAACAGGGATGGAAACACCATATATTTT. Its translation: CASSLALNRDGNTIYF.

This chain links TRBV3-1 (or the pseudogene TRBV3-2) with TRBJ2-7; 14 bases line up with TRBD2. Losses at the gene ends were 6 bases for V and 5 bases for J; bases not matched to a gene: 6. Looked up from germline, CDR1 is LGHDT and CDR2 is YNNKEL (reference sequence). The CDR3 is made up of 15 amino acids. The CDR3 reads CASSLTSGRADEQYF. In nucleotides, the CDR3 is TGTGCCAGCAGTCTGACTAGCGGGAGGGCAGACGAGCAGTACTTC.

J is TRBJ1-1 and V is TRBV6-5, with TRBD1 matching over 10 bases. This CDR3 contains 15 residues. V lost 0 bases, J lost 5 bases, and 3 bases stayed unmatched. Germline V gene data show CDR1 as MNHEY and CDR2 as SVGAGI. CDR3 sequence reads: CASSYSGQGVTEAFF. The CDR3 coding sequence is TGTGCCAGCAGTTACTCCGGACAGGGGGTGACTGAAGCTTTCTTT.

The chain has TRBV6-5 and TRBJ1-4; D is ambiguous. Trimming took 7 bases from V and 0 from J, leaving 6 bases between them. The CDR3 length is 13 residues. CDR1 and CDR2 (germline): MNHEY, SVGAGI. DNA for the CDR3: TGTGCCAGCACAGGTTCAACTAATGAAAAACTGTTTTTT. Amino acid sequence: CASTGSTNEKLFF.

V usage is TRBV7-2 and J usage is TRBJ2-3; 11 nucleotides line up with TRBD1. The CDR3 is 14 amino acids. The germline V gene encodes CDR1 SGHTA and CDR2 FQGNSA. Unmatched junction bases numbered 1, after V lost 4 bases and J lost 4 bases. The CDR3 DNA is TGTGCCAGCAGCTGGGACAGGGGGTCAGATACGCAGTATTTT. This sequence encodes CASSWDRGSDTQYF.

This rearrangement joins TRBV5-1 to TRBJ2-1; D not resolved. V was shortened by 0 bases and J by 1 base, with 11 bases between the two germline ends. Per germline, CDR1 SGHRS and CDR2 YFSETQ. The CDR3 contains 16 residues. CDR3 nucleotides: TGCGCCAGCAGCTTGGCCGGAAGTATTTCCTACAATGAGCAGTTCTTC. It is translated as CASSLAGSISYNEQFF.